The 29 T cell receptor beta chains given below trace back to one sample, sequenced in a study of blood T cell repertoires in COVID-19. The repertoire was sequenced with immunoSEQ multiplex PCR; TCRdb's copy has only in-frame clones and lacks some. The sample holds some 350,000 clones, 80% to 90% seen once. The source material was PBMCs or T cells enriched from blood (not recorded which). The receptors derive from a man between 18 and 35 years old who had recovered from COVID-19.

The gene calls are TRBV15 and TRBJ2-5, with TRBD2 as a possible D gene (5 bases). This CDR3 spans 16 amino acids. The V and J ends lost 3 bases and 5 bases respectively, with 19 bases between them. Germline CDR1 reads LNHNV; CDR2 reads YYDKDF (reference sequence). In DNA, the CDR3 is TGTGCCACCAGCAGGGATAAAGGACGGACTGGGGAGACCCAGTACTTC. Residues: CATSRDKGRTGETQYF.

The chain links TRBV2 to TRBJ1-2, with D unclear. V was clipped by 1 base and J by 8 bases, with 14 bases between them. This CDR3 contains 14 residues. Per the germline V gene, CDR1 is SNHLY and CDR2 is FYNNEI. In DNA, the CDR3 is TGTGCCAGCAGTGAAGTTAGCTCGGGTACCGGCTACACCTTC. Translation gives CASSEVSSGTGYTF. Full variable domain (remainder filled in from reference TRBV2 and TRBJ1-2): EPEVTQTPSHQVTQMGQEVILRCVPISNHLYFYWYRQILGQKVEFLVSFYNNEISEKSEIFDDQFSVERPDGSNFTLKIRSTKLEDSAMYFCASSEVSSGTGYTFGSGTRLTVV.

V is TRBV19 and J is TRBJ1-1; D gene ambiguous. Germline V gives CDR1 LNHDA, CDR2 SQIVND (reference sequence). CDR3 length: 14 amino acids. V was clipped by 7 bases and J by 1 base, with 13 bases between them. DNA of the CDR3: TGTGCCAGTACCCGGGCACGGGAGAACACTGAAGCTTTCTTT. Translated: CASTRARENTEAFF.

This clone was recorded once. The rearrangement joins TRBV15 to TRBJ1-1, with D possibly TRBD1 on 5 matching bases. The CDR3 contains 16 residues. Germline CDR1 reads LNHNV; CDR2 reads YYDKDF (reference sequence). Trimming removed 0 bases at V and 5 bases at J, with 16 bases between. The DNA for the CDR3 is TGTGCCACCAGCAGAGATAGGTGGGGGGTGGGAACTGAAGCTTTCTTT. It codes for CATSRDRWGVGTEAFF.

The chain carries TRBV10-3 and TRBJ2-2; possibly TRBD1 for D (6 bases). The V gene's germline CDR1 is ENHRY and CDR2 SYGVKD. V gave up 4 bases and J gave up 7 bases, with 19 bases separating them. This CDR3 has 16 amino acids. CDR3 DNA: TGTGCCATCAGTGGGAAGGGCTCCAGGGGTAACGGGGAGCTGTTTTTT. Protein sequence: CAISGKGSRGNGELFF.

This clone was recorded once. The rearrangement uses TRBV21-1 and TRBJ2-3; TRBD1 is taken as the D call from the table, unchecked against the DNA. TRBV21-1 is deemed a pseudogene. There are 17 residues in the CDR3. CDR3 protein: CASSKIERGQGTDTQYF. CDR3 bases: TGTGCCAGCAGCAAAATCGAAAGGGGACAGGGGACAGATACGCAGTATTTT.

The chain has TRBV27 and TRBJ1-5, with D hard to call. The CDR3 spans 15 residues. The V end lost 7 bases, the J end lost 0 bases, and 13 bases lay between the germline ends. Germline V CDR1 and CDR2: MNHEY, SMNVEV (reference sequence). The CDR3 sequence is CASKWEGGSNQPQHF. Here the CDR3 DNA reads TGTGCCAGCAAGTGGGAGGGTGGTAGCAATCAGCCCCAGCATTTT.

The chain uses TRBV28 and TRBJ1-6, with 7 bases aligning to TRBD1. V trimming: 6 bases; J trimming: 7 bases; junction bases outside the gene matches: 18. The germline V gene has CDR1 MDHEN and CDR2 SYDVKM. This CDR3 spans 18 amino acids. CDR3: CASRTGAELRGGNSPLHF. CDR3 sequence (DNA): TGTGCCAGCAGAACAGGGGCTGAACTACGGGGGGGAAATTCACCCCTCCACTTT.

V and J are TRBV12-3 or TRBV12-4 and TRBJ1-2; D is ambiguous. Trimming cost V 1 base and J 2 bases, with 5 bases left between them. This CDR3 has 13 amino acids. The DNA for the CDR3 is TGTGCCAGCAGTTTAGGTCTAAACTATGGCTACACCTTC. It is translated as CASSLGLNYGYTF.

This chain joins TRBV14 and TRBJ2-7; 14 bases fit TRBD2. Germline CDR1 is SGHDN and CDR2 is FVKESK. The CDR3 extends over 16 amino acids. The trim removed 1 base at V and 3 bases at J, leaving 2 bases unmatched. The CDR3 here is CASSQAGTSGGYEQYF. CDR3 bases: TGTGCCAGCAGCCAAGCCGGGACTAGCGGGGGCTACGAGCAGTACTTC.

J is TRBJ1-4 and V is TRBV7-9; a possible D gene is TRBD1 (5 bases). CDR1 is SEHNR, CDR2 FQNEAQ, per germline (reference sequence). This CDR3 has 14 residues. Trimming stripped 2 bases from V and 6 bases from J, with 10 bases between. CDR3 bases: TGTGCCAGCAGCTTACTATGGGGGGATGAAAAACTGTTTTTT. Encoded protein: CASSLLWGDEKLFF.

Only one count was recorded for this clone. The chain has TRBV11-2 and TRBJ2-3; unclear D gene. Trimming removed 0 bases from V and 1 base from J, with 11 bases in between. The CDR3 is made up of 16 amino acids. The germline V gene encodes CDR1 SGHAT and CDR2 FQNNGV. The CDR3 DNA follows: TGTGCCAGCAGCTTAGATACCCGCCGGGGCACAGATACGCAGTATTTT. It specifies CASSLDTRRGTDTQYF.

This chain uses TRBV7-9 with TRBJ2-3; 13 positions match TRBD2. The V segment lost 8 bases and the J segment 5 bases; nucleotides outside the gene matches: 4. CDR3 length: 14 amino acids. Looked up from germline, CDR1 is SEHNR and CDR2 is FQNEAQ (reference sequence). The CDR3 sequence: CASGTSGIKDTQYF. The CDR3 DNA reads as TGTGCCAGCGGGACTAGCGGGATAAAAGATACGCAGTATTTT.

The chain carries TRBV7-8 and TRBJ2-6; 10 bases line up with TRBD2. This CDR3 region has 18 residues. The V and J ends lost 2 bases and 1 base, in that order; junction bases with no gene match: 5. The germline gives CDR1 SGHVS, CDR2 FQNEAQ. CDR3 nucleotide sequence: TGTGCCAGCAGCTTAAGGACTAGCGGAGTATCTGGGGCCAACGTCCTGACTTTC. It is translated as CASSLRTSGVSGANVLTF.

The rearrangement links TRBV28 to TRBJ2-7; 10 bases fit TRBD2. V shed 5 bases and J 3 bases; nucleotides not matched to a gene: 7. Germline V lookup: CDR1 MDHEN, CDR2 SYDVKM. The CDR3 contains 15 residues. The CDR3 coding sequence is TGTGCCAGCAGTACGGTGGCTAGCGGGGGCTACGAGCAGTACTTC. Amino acids: CASSTVASGGYEQYF.

This rearrangement joins TRBV4-2 to TRBJ1-1; D gene ambiguous. Between the trimmed V and J ends, which lost 0 bases and 6 bases, there was a span of 14 bases. Per germline, CDR1 LGHNA and CDR2 YNFKEQ. The CDR3 consists of 15 residues. The CDR3 DNA reads TGTGCCAGCAGCCAAGATCGGGTCGATTTTGCTGAAGCTTTCTTT. It is translated as CASSQDRVDFAEAFF.

This rearrangement joins TRBV18 to TRBJ1-2, with 7 bases lining up with TRBD1. Germline-derived CDR1 and CDR2 are KGHSH and LQKENI. The CDR3 sequence is 15 residues long. The junction had 4 bases not matched to a gene; V was cut back by 3 bases and J by 0 bases. CDR3 DNA sequence: TGTGCCAGCTCACCCGGGACAGACGCTAACTATGGCTACACCTTC. This translates into CASSPGTDANYGYTF.

The chain employs TRBV27 and TRBJ1-2; D might be TRBD1 (6 bases). Trimming removed 0 bases at V and 6 bases at J, with 11 bases between. In germline, CDR1 is MNHEY, CDR2 SMNVEV (reference sequence). The CDR3 consists of 14 residues. DNA for the CDR3: TGTGCCAGCAGTTTATCTGTGACAGGCCATGGCTACACCTTC. Protein: CASSLSVTGHGYTF.

The chain uses TRBV7-2 and TRBJ2-1; 7 nucleotides match TRBD2. Per germline, CDR1 SGHTA and CDR2 FQGNSA. The CDR3 loop spans 16 amino acids. J was trimmed by 3 bases and V by 6 bases; bases with no gene match: 11. CDR3 sequence (DNA): TGTGCCAGCAGTTACCAATCCGGGACTATCTACAATGAGCAGTTCTTC. It yields the protein CASSYQSGTIYNEQFF.

The chain employs TRBV7-9 and TRBJ2-3; no clear D. Germline V gene data show CDR1 as SEHNR and CDR2 as FQNEAQ (reference sequence). CDR3 length: 15 residues. With 2 bases removed from V and 2 bases from J, the gap between germline ends came to 11 bases. In DNA form, the CDR3 reads TGTGCCAGCAGCTTATGGTCTTGGCACACAGATACGCAGTATTTT. Translated: CASSLWSWHTDTQYF.

The V gene is TRBV6-5, the J gene TRBJ1-2, with TRBD1 matching 10 bases. Trimming took 5 bases from V and 6 from J; bases not matched to a gene: 6. This CDR3 has 14 residues. The V gene's germline CDR1 is MNHEY and CDR2 SVGAGI. The CDR3 reads CASSTGQGTHGYTF. Here the CDR3 DNA reads TGTGCCAGCAGTACGGGACAGGGGACGCATGGCTACACCTTC.

V is TRBV6-2 or TRBV6-3 and J is TRBJ1-2, with D tentatively TRBD1 (6 bases). The CDR3 has 14 residues. CDR1 and CDR2 from the germline V gene are MNHEY and SVGEGT. The germline V and J ends were trimmed by 5 bases and 5 bases, with 15 bases remaining between them. The CDR3 protein is CASSPQQGPYGYTF. DNA for the CDR3: TGTGCCAGCAGTCCCCAACAGGGCCCATATGGCTACACCTTC.

The V gene is TRBV6-2 or TRBV6-3, the J gene TRBJ2-1; D is possibly TRBD1 (5 bases). There are 15 residues in the CDR3. Germline CDR1 MNHEY, CDR2 SVGEGT. V was cut by 6 bases and J by 7 bases, with 19 bases left in between. Here the CDR3 DNA reads TGTGCCAGCAGCCTCCTATCCGACAGTTCGAATGAGCAGTTCTTC. It codes for CASSLLSDSSNEQFF.

The chain employs TRBV30 and TRBJ1-5, with D uncertain. CDR3 length: 14 residues. In germline, CDR1 is GTSNPN, CDR2 SVGIG (reference sequence). Trimming stripped 4 bases from V and 0 bases from J, with 10 bases between. The CDR3: CAWTPGYSNQPQHF. CDR3 in DNA: TGTGCCTGGACCCCAGGCTATAGCAATCAGCCCCAGCATTTT. The variable domain in full, completed from reference TRBV30 and TRBJ1-5, reads SQTIHQWPATLVQPVGSPLSLECTVEGTSNPNLYWYRQAAGRGLQLLFYSVGIGQISSEVPQNLSASRPQDRQFILSSKKLLLSDSGFYLCAWTPGYSNQPQHFGDGTRLSIL.

The chain carries TRBV9 and TRBJ2-3; TRBD1 aligns across 8 bases. The CDR3 contains 14 residues. Germline trimming cut 4 bases from V and 4 bases from J; bases unmatched to any gene: 5. Germline CDR1 reads SGDLS; CDR2 reads YYNGEE. CDR3 region: CASSLETGADTQYF. The CDR3 region has the DNA TGTGCCAGCAGCCTAGAGACAGGGGCAGATACGCAGTATTTT.

The CDR3: CASSGGRSSGRSTDTQYF. The CDR3 bases are TGTGCCAGCAGCGGAGGCCGCTCTAGCGGGAGGAGCACAGATACGCAGTATTTT. The chain employs TRBV9 and TRBJ2-3, with 11 bases aligning to TRBD2. There are 18 residues in the CDR3. The germline V gene has CDR1 SGDLS and CDR2 YYNGEE. Trimming cost V 3 bases and J 0 bases; bases outside gene matches: 9.

The V call is TRBV18, the J call TRBJ1-4; TRBD1 might be the D (5 bases). The CDR3 runs 15 residues. In germline, CDR1 is KGHSH, CDR2 LQKENI. V shed 0 bases and J shed 7 bases, with 12 bases lying between them. The CDR3 DNA reads TGTGCCAGCTCACCACCCCCGTCGGGGGGTGAAAAACTGTTTTTT. This codes for CASSPPPSGGEKLFF.

The chain uses TRBV9 and TRBJ2-1; TRBD1 matches 8 bases. Looked up from germline, CDR1 is SGDLS and CDR2 is YYNGEE. V lost 4 bases and J lost 5; bases outside the gene matches: 8. CDR3 size: 15 residues. The CDR3 sequence: CASSKLGQEHNEQFF. In nucleotides, the CDR3 is TGTGCCAGCAGCAAGCTGGGACAGGAACACAATGAGCAGTTCTTC.

The rearrangement joins TRBV24-1 to TRBJ1-2; perhaps TRBD1 as D (5 bases). V shed 7 bases and J shed 5 bases, with 13 bases lying between them. Germline CDR1 KGHDR, CDR2 SFDVKD. The CDR3 covers 13 residues. This CDR3 reads CATSESGGYGYTF. The CDR3 region has the DNA TGTGCCACCAGCGAGTCGGGGGGATATGGCTACACCTTC.